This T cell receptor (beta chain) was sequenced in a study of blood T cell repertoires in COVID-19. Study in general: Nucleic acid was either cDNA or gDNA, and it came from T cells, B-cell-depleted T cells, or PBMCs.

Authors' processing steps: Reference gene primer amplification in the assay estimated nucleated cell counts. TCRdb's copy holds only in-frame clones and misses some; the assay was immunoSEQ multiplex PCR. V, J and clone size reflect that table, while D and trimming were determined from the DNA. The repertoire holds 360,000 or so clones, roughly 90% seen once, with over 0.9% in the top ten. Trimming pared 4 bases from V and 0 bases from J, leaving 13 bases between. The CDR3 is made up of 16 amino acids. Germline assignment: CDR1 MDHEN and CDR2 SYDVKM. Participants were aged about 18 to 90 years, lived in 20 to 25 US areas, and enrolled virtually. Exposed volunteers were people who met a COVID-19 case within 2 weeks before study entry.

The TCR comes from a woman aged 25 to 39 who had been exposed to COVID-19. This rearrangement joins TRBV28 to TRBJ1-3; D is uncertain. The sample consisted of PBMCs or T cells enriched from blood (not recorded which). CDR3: CASSSPPGSSGNTIYF. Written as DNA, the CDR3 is TGTGCCAGCAGTTCCCCCCCGGGGAGCTCTGGAAACACCATATATTTT.